This paragraph reports one T cell receptor (beta chain). Its antigen is unidentified. This sample was taken from a study of shared clonotypes between healthy human individuals. Study-wide background: For every donor, three CD4 naive, three CD4 memory, two CD8 naive and one CD8 memory plates were used.

The assay was run at deep level. Clones were read by immunoSEQ multiplex PCR, and TCRdb kept only the in-frame ones, dropping some. In the table there are roughly 2.1 million clones, roughly 91% of which are singletons. Points from the study as a whole: It was the non-shared clonotypes that had lower generation probabilities than clonotypes shared by all four donors.

The CDR3 runs to 15 residues. J lost 6 bases, V lost 4 bases, and 6 bases had no gene match. Germline CDR1 is MDHEN and CDR2 is SYDVKM. Terminally differentiated effector memory CD45RA+ cells were left out of the naive CD8 fraction, which was CD45RO-negative and positively selected for CCR7. The source of this sequence is a man aged 18 to 30 in good health. Some clones in this sample may be carry-over from other donors' samples. Material for sequencing was naive CD8+ T cells from PBMCs. The rearrangement uses TRBV28 and TRBJ1-5; 10 bases map to TRBD1. The CDR3 nucleotides read TGTGCCAGCAGTTCGACAGGGGGCGGACTTCAGCCCCAGCATTTT. Residues: CASSSTGGGLQPQHF.